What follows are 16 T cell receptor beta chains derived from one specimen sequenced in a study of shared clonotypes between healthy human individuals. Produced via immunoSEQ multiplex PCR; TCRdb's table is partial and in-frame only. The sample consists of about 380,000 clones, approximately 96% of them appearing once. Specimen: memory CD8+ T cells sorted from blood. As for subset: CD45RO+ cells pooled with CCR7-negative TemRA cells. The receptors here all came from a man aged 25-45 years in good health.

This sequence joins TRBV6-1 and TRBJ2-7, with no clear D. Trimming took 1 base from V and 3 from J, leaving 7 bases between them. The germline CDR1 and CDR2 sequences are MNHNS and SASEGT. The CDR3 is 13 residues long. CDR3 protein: CASSEGGIYEQYF. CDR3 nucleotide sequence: TGTGCCAGCAGTGAAGGGGGTATCTACGAGCAGTACTTC.

DNA of the CDR3: TGTGCCAGCTCACCAAGGTCCAGGAGCTACAATGAGCAGTTCTTC. It is translated as CASSPRSRSYNEQFF. The chain has TRBV18 and TRBJ2-1; D remains unclear. CDR3 size: 15 residues. CDR1 is KGHSH and CDR2 is LQKENI in the germline V gene. Trimming stripped 2 bases from V and 3 bases from J, with 11 bases between.

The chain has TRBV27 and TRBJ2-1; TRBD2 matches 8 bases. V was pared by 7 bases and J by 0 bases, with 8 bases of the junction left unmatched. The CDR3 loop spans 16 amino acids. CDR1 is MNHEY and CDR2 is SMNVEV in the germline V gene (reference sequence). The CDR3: CASIPLAASSYNEQFF. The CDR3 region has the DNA TGTGCCAGCATTCCACTAGCGGCGAGCTCCTACAATGAGCAGTTCTTC.

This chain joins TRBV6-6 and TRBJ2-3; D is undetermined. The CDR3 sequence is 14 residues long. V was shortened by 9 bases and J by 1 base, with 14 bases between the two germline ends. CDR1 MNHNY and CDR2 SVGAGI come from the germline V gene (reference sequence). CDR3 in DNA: TGTGCCAGTTTCCAGGCCCCGCGCACAGATACGCAGTATTTT. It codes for CASFQAPRTDTQYF.

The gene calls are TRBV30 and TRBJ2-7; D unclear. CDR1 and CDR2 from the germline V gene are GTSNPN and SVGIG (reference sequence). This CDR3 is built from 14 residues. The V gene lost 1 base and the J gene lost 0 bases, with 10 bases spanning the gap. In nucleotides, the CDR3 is TGTGCCTGGAGTGAAGGATCACACTCCTACGAGCAGTACTTC. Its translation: CAWSEGSHSYEQYF.

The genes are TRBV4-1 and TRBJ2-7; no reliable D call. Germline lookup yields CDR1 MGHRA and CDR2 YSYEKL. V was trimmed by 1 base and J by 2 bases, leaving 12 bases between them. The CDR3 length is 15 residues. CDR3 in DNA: TGCGCCAGCAGCCAAGTAGTACGCGGAGCCTACGAGCAGTACTTC. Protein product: CASSQVVRGAYEQYF.

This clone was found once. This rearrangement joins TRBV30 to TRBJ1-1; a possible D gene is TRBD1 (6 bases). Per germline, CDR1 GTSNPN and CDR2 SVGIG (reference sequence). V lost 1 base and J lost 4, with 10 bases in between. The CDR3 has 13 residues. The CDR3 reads CAWSGQVLTEAFF. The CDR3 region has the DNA TGTGCCTGGAGTGGACAGGTCCTCACTGAAGCTTTCTTT.

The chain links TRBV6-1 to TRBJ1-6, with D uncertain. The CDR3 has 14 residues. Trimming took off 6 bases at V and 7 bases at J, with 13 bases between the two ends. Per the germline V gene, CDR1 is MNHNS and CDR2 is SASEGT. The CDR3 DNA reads TGTGCCAGCAGGGTCGACGGCCCGAATTCACCCCTCCACTTT. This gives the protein CASRVDGPNSPLHF.

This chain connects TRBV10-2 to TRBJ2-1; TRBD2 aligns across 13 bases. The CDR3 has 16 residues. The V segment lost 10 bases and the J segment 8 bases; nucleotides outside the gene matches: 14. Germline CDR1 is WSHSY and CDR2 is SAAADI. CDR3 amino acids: CAITPGLAGRRDEQFF. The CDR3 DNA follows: TGCGCCATCACACCGGGACTAGCGGGGCGGCGGGATGAGCAGTTCTTC.

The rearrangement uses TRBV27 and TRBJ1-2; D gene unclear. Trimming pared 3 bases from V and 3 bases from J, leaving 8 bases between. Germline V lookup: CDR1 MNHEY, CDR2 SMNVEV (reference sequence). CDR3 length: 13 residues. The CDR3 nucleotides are TGTGCCAGCAGTTTTGGAGGGCACTATGGCTACACCTTC. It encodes CASSFGGHYGYTF.

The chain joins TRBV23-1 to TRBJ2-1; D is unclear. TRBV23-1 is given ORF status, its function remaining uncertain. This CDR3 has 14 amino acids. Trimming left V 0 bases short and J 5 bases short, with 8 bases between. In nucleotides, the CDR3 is TGCGCCAGCAGTCAATCATCCAGGAACAATGAGCAGTTCTTC. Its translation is CASSQSSRNNEQFF.

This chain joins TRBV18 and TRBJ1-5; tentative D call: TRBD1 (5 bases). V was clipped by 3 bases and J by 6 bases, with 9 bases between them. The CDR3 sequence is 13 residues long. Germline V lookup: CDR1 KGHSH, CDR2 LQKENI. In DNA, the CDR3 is TGTGCCAGCTCACCTAAGGGGAGTCAGCCCCAGCATTTT. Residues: CASSPKGSQPQHF. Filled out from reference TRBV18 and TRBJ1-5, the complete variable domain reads NAGVMQNPRHLVRRRGQEARLRCSPMKGHSHVYWYRQLPEEGLKFMVYLQKENIIDESGMPKERFSAEFPKEGPSILRIQQVVRGDSAAYFCASSPKGSQPQHFGDGTRLSIL.

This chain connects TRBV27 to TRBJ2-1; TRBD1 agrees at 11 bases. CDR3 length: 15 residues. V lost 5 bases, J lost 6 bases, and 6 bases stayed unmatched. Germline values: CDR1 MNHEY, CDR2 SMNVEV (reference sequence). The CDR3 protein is CASSGGTGGANEQFF. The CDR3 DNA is TGTGCCAGCAGTGGAGGGACAGGGGGGGCCAATGAGCAGTTCTTC.

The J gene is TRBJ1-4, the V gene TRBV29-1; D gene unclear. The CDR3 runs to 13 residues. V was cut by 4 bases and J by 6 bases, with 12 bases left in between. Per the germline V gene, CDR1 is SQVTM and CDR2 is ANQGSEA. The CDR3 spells CSVGKAGYEKLFF. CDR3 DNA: TGCAGCGTTGGTAAGGCAGGTTATGAAAAACTGTTTTTT.

CDR3 DNA: TGTGCCAGCAGCTTATTGGGTTCCTACGAGCAGTACTTC. Protein: CASSLLGSYEQYF. This chain links TRBV11-2 with TRBJ2-7; D remains unclear. This CDR3 region has 13 residues. The V end was cut by 2 bases, the J end by 1 base, with 6 bases between. Germline loops: CDR1 SGHAT, CDR2 FQNNGV.

CDR3 nucleotides: TGTGCCAGCAGTTTACTCGAGGCCAAAAACATTCAGTACTTC. Amino acid sequence: CASSLLEAKNIQYF. V is TRBV27 and J is TRBJ2-4; D gene uncertain. There are 14 residues in the CDR3. The germline V gene encodes CDR1 MNHEY and CDR2 SMNVEV (reference sequence). V was cut by 2 bases and J by 1 base, with 6 bases left in between.